This T cell receptor beta chain was observed in a study of CD8 T cells in Susac syndrome (dated by TCRdb to between 2018 and 2021). About the full investigation: Repertoire sequencing was used to test whether CD8+ T cell activation and differentiation in Susac syndrome was antigen driven.

V is pared back by 3 bases and J by 3 bases, with 8 bases lying between the germline termini. CDR1 and CDR2, per the germline V gene (reference sequence), are DFQATT and SNEGSKA. From the cysteine up to the phenylalanine, the CDR3 has a length of 12 residues. The only DNA kept is the CDR3, 36 bases in frame from the first base. Results the study describes overall, beyond this receptor: The number of individuals in the TCR sequencing and HLA analysis was acknowledged as relatively small.

Peripheral blood CD8+ and CD4+ T cells from healthy donors, Susac syndrome patients and multiple sclerosis patients were profiled by high-throughput TCR beta sequencing. The multiple sclerosis controls were treatment-naive patients who had stable or active relapsing-remitting disease and met the revised McDonald criteria. CD8+ TEMRA cells were enriched by FACS, while bulk CD8+ and CD4+ T cells were purified by magnetic negative isolation. Blood was collected in EDTA tubes and processed within 24 hours, with PBMCs isolated through density gradient centrifugation. PBMCs intended for TCR sequencing were cryopreserved in liquid nitrogen and thawed later in a water bath at 37 degrees C. The sorted or isolated CD4+, CD8+ and CD8+ TEMRA cells had a purity of 90% or higher. RNA was extracted using the RNeasy kit, and roughly 0.5 to 1 ug of the RNA was reverse transcribed with random hexamers. The immunoSEQ multiplex PCR assay, covering 54 Vbeta and 13 Jbeta segments, was used to amplify TCR beta CDR3 regions. Bias from PCR amplification was corrected by using a synthetic template baseline for primer optimization and for computational correction. Regarding the original processing steps: Reads were annotated to V, D and J genes according to IMGT and were analyzed with immunoSEQ Analyzer, with only productive sequences retained. Clonality was calculated as one minus the Shannon entropy normalized by log2 of the number of productive unique sequences. For each patient and control, public and private clones were evaluated among the 100 most prevalent clones. Susac-specific clones were defined as absent from healthy and MS cohorts, 850 to 1,300 published viral clones and other ImmuneACCESS disease sequences. TCRdb redid the processing of the public reads, applying fastp at Q25 and MiXCR, and retained in-frame beta chains. Rows are combined by CDR3 protein, so each entry shows the most common genes and DNA. It is TCRdb's table, rather than the study itself, that gives the V and J calls and clone size. The sample table contains 200,000 to 250,000 distinct CDR3 sequences; only one count was recorded for 95% of them. 0.08% to 0.095% of the sample is in the top ten clones.

With regard to this clonotype: The antigen it recognizes is unknown. Base qualities were left out, and no much larger clone turns up one base away.

The material sequenced was CD4+ T cells from PBMCs. The V gene is TRBV20-1 and the J gene is TRBJ1-2; no D gene can be assigned with confidence. This TCR was sampled from a human donor with multiple sclerosis. CDR3 reads: CSARYRDYGYTF. The bases are TGCAGTGCTAGGTACCGGGACTATGGCTACACCTTC.